The 17 T cell receptor beta chains below come from one sample, sequenced in a study of beta chain features in type 1 diabetes. General observations from the study: In all four CD4+ subsets, TCRB CDR3 length was significantly, moderately reduced in type 1 diabetes.

The antigens these receptors bind are not known. Expressed TCRB transcripts got sequenced, as all isolated RNA was reverse transcribed. Repertoires were generated with immunoSEQ multiplex PCR, while TCRdb's copy carries only in-frame clones and drops some. The data show 640,000 or so clones, roughly 13% seen once. Sequenced input: naive CD4+ T cells from blood. All receptors derive from a man aged 18-30 years with type 1 diabetes.

The V and J genes are TRBV7-2 and TRBJ2-1; the match to TRBD2 covers 7 bases. This CDR3 has 15 residues. The germline V gene has CDR1 SGHTA and CDR2 FQGNSA. The ends lost 0 bases at V and 5 bases at J; junction bases unmatched: 4. The CDR3 reads CASSLAGGGNNEQFF. Here the CDR3 DNA reads TGTGCCAGCAGCTTAGCGGGGGGAGGGAACAATGAGCAGTTCTTC.

In this sample, this clone turned up a few times. The chain recombines TRBV10-3 with TRBJ1-1; 8 nucleotides agree with TRBD1. The CDR3 is 17 residues long. Germline V CDR1 and CDR2: ENHRY, SYGVKD. After removal of 5 bases from V and 7 bases from J, the junction contained 18 bases not matched to a gene. CDR3 loop: CAISNPGGQGVTNEAFF. The CDR3 DNA reads TGTGCCATCAGTAACCCTGGAGGACAGGGAGTCACGAATGAAGCTTTCTTT.

In its sample, this clone was seen a few times. The chain employs TRBV5-6 and TRBJ2-3; TRBD2 matches 7 bases. CDR3 size: 16 residues. The V gene end was trimmed by 0 bases and the J gene end by 6 bases; junction bases not matched to a gene: 10. Germline values: CDR1 SGHDT, CDR2 YYEEEE. CDR3 nucleotides: TGTGCCAGCAGCTTGGTATCCCGCGGGGGATTGGATACGCAGTATTTT. It is translated as CASSLVSRGGLDTQYF.

The genes are TRBV9 and TRBJ2-7, with unresolved D. The CDR3 sequence is 13 residues long. The V gene's germline CDR1 is SGDLS and CDR2 YYNGEE. Trimming took 4 bases from V and 7 from J, leaving 15 bases between them. This chain's CDR3 is CASSPRVYDEQYF. Here the CDR3 DNA reads TGTGCCAGCAGCCCCCGGGTCTATGATGAGCAGTACTTC.

V and J are TRBV29-1 and TRBJ1-1; no reliable D call. The length of the CDR3 is 12 residues. V gave up 4 bases and J gave up 1 base, with 7 bases separating them. Germline V gene sequence: CDR1 SQVTM, CDR2 ANQGSEA. The CDR3 coding sequence is TGCAGCGTTGGCAGACAGAACACTGAAGCTTTCTTT. Translated, it gives CSVGRQNTEAFF.

J is TRBJ2-1 and V is TRBV18; D uncertain. V was cut by 0 bases and J by 6 bases, with 6 bases left in between. CDR1 and CDR2 from the germline V gene are KGHSH and LQKENI. This CDR3 has 13 amino acids. CDR3: CASSPPSFNEQFF. CDR3 sequence (DNA): TGTGCCAGCTCACCACCGAGTTTCAATGAGCAGTTCTTC.

The chain employs TRBV13 and TRBJ2-2, with D tentatively TRBD2 (6 bases). CDR1 is PRHDT and CDR2 is FYEKMQ in the germline V gene (reference sequence). With 5 bases removed from V and 4 bases from J, the gap between germline ends came to 14 bases. The CDR3 totals 15 residues. CDR3 sequence (DNA): TGTGCCAGCAGCCCTCGGCGGGGAGGCACCGGGGAGCTGTTTTTT. It codes for CASSPRRGGTGELFF.

The chain is built from TRBV27 and TRBJ2-7, with 9 bases fitting TRBD1. Germline values: CDR1 MNHEY, CDR2 SMNVEV (reference sequence). J was trimmed by 5 bases and V by 2 bases; bases with no gene match: 10. The CDR3 totals 16 residues. The CDR3 DNA reads TGTGCCAGCAGTTTAGGTCGCGGGACAGGGTACCACGAGCAGTACTTC. It codes for CASSLGRGTGYHEQYF.

This clone was recorded a few times. CDR3 DNA sequence: TGTGCCAGCAGCTACTCAGGGGACTATGGCTACACCTTC. Its protein product is CASSYSGDYGYTF. V usage is TRBV5-6 and J usage is TRBJ1-2, with D possibly matching TRBD1 (6 bases). CDR3 length equals 13 residues. V was shortened by 3 bases and J by 3 bases, with 9 bases between the two germline ends. The germline gives CDR1 SGHDT, CDR2 YYEEEE.

This chain joins TRBV27 and TRBJ2-2; the match to TRBD1 covers 7 bases. The germline CDR1 and CDR2 sequences are MNHEY and SMNVEV (reference sequence). V was pared by 3 bases and J by 4 bases, with 5 bases of the junction left unmatched. The CDR3 totals 15 residues. DNA for the CDR3: TGTGCCAGCAGTTTTGACAGGGTGCCCACCGGGGAGCTGTTTTTT. Its translation: CASSFDRVPTGELFF.

The chain joins TRBV6-6 to TRBJ2-7, with D hard to call. The CDR3 covers 13 residues. V gave up 0 bases and J gave up 6 bases, with 9 bases separating them. Germline values: CDR1 MNHNY, CDR2 SVGAGI (reference sequence). In DNA, the CDR3 is TGTGCCAGCAGTTACTCGGGTCGAAGCGAGCAGTACTTC. Translation: CASSYSGRSEQYF.

This clone has a handful of counts. The rearrangement uses TRBV5-4 and TRBJ2-3, with D unresolved. The CDR3 has 14 residues. V lost 4 bases and J lost 2, with 11 bases in between. In germline, CDR1 is SGHNT, CDR2 YYREEE (reference sequence). The CDR3 region is CASSGSFSTDTQYF. The CDR3, as DNA: TGTGCCAGCAGCGGCAGCTTCTCCACAGATACGCAGTATTTT. Variable domain in full (rest from reference TRBV5-4 and TRBJ2-3): ETGVTQSPTHLIKTRGQQVTLRCSSQSGHNTVSWYQQALGQGPQFIFQYYREEENGRGNFPPRFSGLQFPNYSSELNVNALELDDSALYLCASSGSFSTDTQYFGPGTRLTVL.

The sample holds a few counts of this clone. J is TRBJ2-2 and V is TRBV5-1; 7 nucleotides align to TRBD2. This CDR3 spans 14 amino acids. The ends lost 9 bases at V and 2 bases at J; junction bases unmatched: 7. Germline V gene lookup returns CDR1 SGHRS and CDR2 YFSETQ. In DNA, the CDR3 is TGCGCCACCCGGCGGGGGACTAACACCGGGGAGCTGTTTTTT. It codes for CATRRGTNTGELFF.

This clone was counted only a few times. The rearrangement joins TRBV10-3 to TRBJ2-1; D is perhaps TRBD1 (5 bases). This CDR3 comprises 14 residues. CDR1 ENHRY and CDR2 SYGVKD come from the germline V gene. With 3 bases removed from V and 8 bases from J, the gap between germline ends came to 14 bases. The CDR3, as DNA: TGTGCCATCAGTGAAGACAGCCTCGGCGATGAGCAGTTCTTC. It specifies CAISEDSLGDEQFF.

The CDR3 DNA is TGCAGCGTTGGGTGGTCTAGCGGGGCGGGAGATACGCAGTATTTT. Translation: CSVGWSSGAGDTQYF. The chain has TRBV29-1 and TRBJ2-3; 9 nucleotides line up with TRBD2. CDR3 length: 15 residues. Germline CDR1 reads SQVTM; CDR2 reads ANQGSEA. V trimming: 4 bases; J trimming: 5 bases; junction bases outside the gene matches: 10.

DNA for the CDR3: TGTGCCAGCAGCGTAGCAGGGGATCAGCCCCAGCATTTT. Residues: CASSVAGDQPQHF. The chain joins TRBV9 to TRBJ1-5, with a possible D match to TRBD1 (6 bases). Trimming removed 0 bases from V and 5 bases from J, with 6 bases in between. Germline loops: CDR1 SGDLS, CDR2 YYNGEE. The length of the CDR3 is 13 residues.

The chain combines TRBV5-4 with TRBJ1-2; TRBD1 aligns across 8 bases. The CDR3 is 14 residues long. Losses at the gene ends were 4 bases for V and 5 bases for J; bases not matched to a gene: 7. Germline lookup yields CDR1 SGHNT and CDR2 YYREEE (reference sequence). The CDR3 reads CASSQDRVSYGYTF. CDR3 coding DNA: TGTGCCAGCAGCCAGGACAGGGTTTCGTATGGCTACACCTTC.